The T cell receptor (beta chain) described here comes from a study of blood T cell repertoires in COVID-19. Study summary: Both acute and convalescent COVID-19 samples were obtained from the United States, Italy and Spain. The cDNA or gDNA used as material had been derived from T cells, B-cell-depleted T cells, or PBMCs.

Trimming took 2 bases from V and 6 from J, leaving 12 bases between them. CDR3 length: 13 residues. Germline CDR1 reads SGHRS; CDR2 reads YFSETQ. Source study methods: Using reference gene primer amplification, nucleated cell counts were estimated. The repertoire was sequenced with immunoSEQ multiplex PCR; TCRdb's copy has only in-frame clones and lacks some. The V and J calls and clone size were taken over from that table, and D and trimming were inferred from the DNA. The sample contains approximately 240,000 clones, roughly 80% of which appear only once. The sequenced sample was peripheral blood. This chain connects TRBV5-1 to TRBJ2-7; D is perhaps TRBD1 (7 bases). The sequence was obtained from a woman at least 80 years old with active or convalescent COVID-19. Here the CDR3 reads CASSFPGGLEQYF. CDR3 DNA: TGCGCCAGCAGCTTCCCAGGGGGGCTCGAGCAGTACTTC.